These 14 T cell receptor beta chains were sequenced from one sample in a study of blood T cell repertoires in COVID-19. The method was immunoSEQ multiplex PCR; TCRdb's version includes in-frame clones alone and lacks a portion of them. This table holds about 140,000 clones, 77% found once. Sequenced: peripheral blood. These receptors all stem from a woman aged 45-59 years with active or convalescent COVID-19.

This chain joins TRBV2 and TRBJ2-7; 8 nucleotides line up with TRBD1. The CDR3 length is 13 residues. Trimming cost V 6 bases and J 3 bases; bases outside gene matches: 4. Germline CDR1 reads SNHLY; CDR2 reads FYNNEI. The CDR3 DNA reads TGTGCCAGCAGCGGACAGGGACTCTACGAGCAGTACTTC. This sequence encodes CASSGQGLYEQYF.

V gene TRBV19 combines with J gene TRBJ2-3, with 7 bases identical to TRBD1. Germline CDR1 and CDR2: LNHDA and SQIVND (reference sequence). The CDR3 contains 15 residues. The trim removed 5 bases at V and 4 bases at J, leaving 9 bases unmatched. The CDR3 DNA follows: TGTGCCAGTAGTCCCAGACAGGGAAGGGCAGATACGCAGTATTTT. It yields the protein CASSPRQGRADTQYF.

The chain links TRBV30 to TRBJ2-7, with a possible D match to TRBD2 (7 bases). V was cut by 2 bases and J by 0 bases, with 14 bases left in between. CDR1 and CDR2 (germline): GTSNPN, SVGIG (reference sequence). There are 15 residues in the CDR3. In nucleotides, the CDR3 is TGTGCCTGGAGTTCAAAGGGGGGGGGCTCCTACGAGCAGTACTTC. Its protein is CAWSSKGGGSYEQYF.

This rearrangement joins TRBV29-1 to TRBJ2-2, with TRBD2 matching 9 bases. The CDR3 is 15 amino acids. The junction had 7 bases not matched to a gene; V was cut back by 3 bases and J by 5 bases. Germline lookup yields CDR1 SQVTM and CDR2 ANQGSEA. The CDR3 DNA reads TGCAGCGTTGAGTCAGCGGGAGGATGGACCGGGGAGCTGTTTTTT. This sequence encodes CSVESAGGWTGELFF.

The rearrangement uses TRBV4-2 and TRBJ2-1; weak D call: TRBD1 (5 bases). Germline V gene data show CDR1 as LGHNA and CDR2 as YNFKEQ. V was trimmed by 0 bases and J by 2 bases, leaving 11 bases between them. The CDR3 runs to 16 residues. The DNA of the CDR3 is TGTGCCAGCAGCCAAGATCCAGGGATAACCTACAATGAGCAGTTCTTC. Its protein is CASSQDPGITYNEQFF.

V and J are TRBV10-3 and TRBJ1-6; TRBD1 aligns across 12 bases. Germline CDR1 and CDR2: ENHRY and SYGVKD. This CDR3 contains 17 residues. Losses at the gene ends were 2 bases for V and 5 bases for J; bases not matched to a gene: 4. The CDR3 DNA follows: TGTGCCATCAGTGAGCCAGGGACAGGGGGCGATAATTCACCCCTCCACTTT. Protein: CAISEPGTGGDNSPLHF.

This clone has just a few counts. Here the CDR3 DNA reads TGTGCCAGCAGTTTGCGGAGAACTGAGACCCAGTACTTC. Amino acid sequence: CASSLRRTETQYF. The J gene is TRBJ2-5, the V gene TRBV12-3 or TRBV12-4, with no clear D. V dropped 3 bases and J dropped 5 bases, with 10 bases sitting between them. CDR3 length: 13 amino acids.

The chain couples TRBV28 to TRBJ1-5; D may be TRBD1 (5 bases). This CDR3 region has 15 residues. Germline CDR1 and CDR2: MDHEN and SYDVKM. V lost 3 bases and J lost 3, with 12 bases in between. The CDR3 DNA sequence: TGTGCCAGCAGTTTGCGGGGCTCTCACAATCAGCCCCAGCATTTT. It yields the protein CASSLRGSHNQPQHF.

This rearrangement joins TRBV6-2 or TRBV6-3 to TRBJ1-2; D is perhaps TRBD1 (6 bases). This CDR3 has 16 amino acids. From germline, CDR1 is MNHEY and CDR2 SVGEGT. V lost 2 bases and J 2 bases, leaving 15 bases between the germline ends. This chain's CDR3 is CASSYPTGTPNYGYTF. The CDR3 DNA reads as TGTGCCAGCAGTTACCCCACCGGGACACCAAACTATGGCTACACCTTC.

The CDR3 protein is CATSRVAGGTYEQYF. CDR3 DNA: TGTGCCACCAGCAGAGTAGCAGGGGGGACCTACGAGCAGTACTTC. The V gene is TRBV15, the J gene TRBJ2-7; the D gene is possibly TRBD1 (7 bases). The CDR3 loop spans 15 amino acids. Germline values: CDR1 LNHNV, CDR2 YYDKDF (reference sequence). V was trimmed by 1 base and J by 2 bases, leaving 12 bases between them.

In DNA, the CDR3 is TGTGCCAGCAGTAACCGGGACAGGGCGCCTGAAGCTTTCTTT. This translates into CASSNRDRAPEAFF. This chain uses TRBV6-5 with TRBJ1-1; 9 bases match TRBD1. The CDR3 loop spans 14 amino acids. Germline values: CDR1 MNHEY, CDR2 SVGAGI. V lost 5 bases to trimming and J lost 6 bases; unmatched junction nucleotides: 7.

The chain couples TRBV19 to TRBJ1-1; 8 nucleotides agree with TRBD1. The CDR3 consists of 14 residues. After removal of 3 bases from V and 4 bases from J, the junction contained 4 bases not matched to a gene. Germline assignment: CDR1 LNHDA and CDR2 SQIVND (reference sequence). The CDR3 spells CASSIRGLFTEAFF. CDR3 nucleotides: TGTGCCAGTAGTATCAGGGGGCTGTTCACTGAAGCTTTCTTT.

The CDR3 DNA sequence: TGCGCCAGCAGCCAAGATACGGTACTAAACTATGGCTACACCTTC. It encodes CASSQDTVLNYGYTF. This chain uses TRBV4-3 with TRBJ1-2; D gene uncertain. The V end was cut by 0 bases, the J end by 2 bases, with 10 bases between. This CDR3 spans 15 amino acids. Germline loops: CDR1 LGHNA, CDR2 YSLEER.

The rearrangement joins TRBV28 to TRBJ2-7; D gene unclear. The CDR3 extends over 15 amino acids. Germline V gene data show CDR1 as MDHEN and CDR2 as SYDVKM. The ends were cut back, 1 base at V and 0 bases at J, with 10 bases in the middle. The DNA of the CDR3 is TGTGCCAGCAGTTTATTCACAGCTTCCTCCTACGAGCAGTACTTC. Its protein product is CASSLFTASSYEQYF.